A single sample is the source of the 24 T cell receptor beta chains below, sequenced in a study of T cell repertoires in cytomegalovirus infection. No antigen has been identified for these receptors. Using its own MiXCR run on the reads, TCRdb lists one record per CDR3 protein. This table has about 85,000 distinct CDR3 sequences, 45% to 55% appearing once. The specimen comprised CD8+ T cells from cultured PBMCs, sampled from culture after CMV antigen stimulation. The receptors were sampled from a human donor in good health (CMV status not recorded). Some clones in this sample may be carry-over from other donors' samples.

This clonotype has only a few counts. This chain connects TRBV7-9 to TRBJ2-5; 9 nucleotides agree with TRBD1. Trimming removed 0 bases from V and 6 bases from J; junction bases left unmatched: 11. The CDR3 is 17 amino acids. Germline CDR1 reads SEHNR; CDR2 reads FQNEAQ (reference sequence). The CDR3 DNA follows: TGTGCCAGCAGCTTAGCGGGGGACAGGGCTCGTCGAAAGACCCAGTACTTC. Its protein product is CASSLAGDRARRKTQYF. Supplemented by reference TRBV7-9 and TRBJ2-5, the full variable domain reads DTGVSQNPRHKITKRGQNVTFRCDPISEHNRLYWYRQTLGQGPEFLTYFQNEAQLEKSRLLSDRFSAERPKGSFSTLEIQRTEQGDSAMYLCASSLAGDRARRKTQYFGPGTRLLVL.

This clonotype appeared a few times. This sequence joins TRBV7-8 and TRBJ2-1; 9 bases match TRBD2. The CDR3 is 15 amino acids. Trimming cost V 1 base and J 9 bases; bases outside gene matches: 7. From germline, CDR1 is SGHVS and CDR2 FQNEAQ. The CDR3 here is CASSLEGGGAPEQFF. CDR3 bases: TGTGCCAGCAGCTTAGAGGGCGGGGGGGCCCCTGAGCAGTTCTTC.

V is TRBV20-1 and J is TRBJ1-5; maybe TRBD1 (5 bases). Per the germline V gene, CDR1 is DFQATT and CDR2 is SNEGSKA (reference sequence). Trimming stripped 0 bases from V and 3 bases from J, with 12 bases between. The CDR3 length is 15 residues. CDR3 coding DNA: TGCAGTGCTAGAGATGTGAGGGGAGACAATCAGCCCCAGCATTTT. This sequence encodes CSARDVRGDNQPQHF.

This clonotype has only one observation. The V gene is TRBV7-8, the J gene TRBJ2-5; TRBD2 might be the D (7 bases). CDR3 length: 15 amino acids. Germline V gene data show CDR1 as SGHVS and CDR2 as FQNEAQ. V was pared by 6 bases and J by 0 bases, with 14 bases between. Written as DNA, the CDR3 is TGTGCCAGCAGTCTTAGGGGGGGGTACCAAGAGACCCAGTACTTC. Encoded protein: CASSLRGGYQETQYF.

This clonotype showed up just a few times. The chain joins TRBV7-6 to TRBJ1-5, with 11 nucleotides matching TRBD1. V gave up 5 bases and J gave up 6 bases; unmatched junction bases: 6. The germline CDR1 and CDR2 sequences are SGHVS and FNYEAQ. This CDR3 spans 15 amino acids. The CDR3 DNA reads TGTGCCAGCAGCGTAGGACAGGGGGCGAGTCAGCCCCAGCATTTT. Translating gives CASSVGQGASQPQHF.

V and J are TRBV7-6 and TRBJ2-7; TRBD2 agrees at 13 bases. V lost 6 bases to trimming and J lost 5 bases; unmatched junction nucleotides: 4. The CDR3 spans 14 residues. CDR1 is SGHVS and CDR2 is FNYEAQ in the germline V gene. The CDR3 nucleotides are TGTGCCAGCAGACATGGACTAGCGGGAGACGAGCAGTACTTC. It codes for CASRHGLAGDEQYF.

Only a few counts were recorded for this clonotype. The chain couples TRBV7-2 to TRBJ2-5; perhaps TRBD2 as D (5 bases). Trimming took off 5 bases at V and 1 base at J, with 14 bases between the two ends. This CDR3 region has 15 residues. Germline V CDR1 and CDR2: SGHTA, FQGNSA. The CDR3 is CASSRQRGPQETQYF. CDR3 sequence (DNA): TGTGCCAGCAGCCGCCAACGCGGGCCCCAAGAGACCCAGTACTTC.

Only a few counts were recorded for this clonotype. The rearrangement joins TRBV7-3 to TRBJ1-5; possibly TRBD1 for D (5 bases). From germline, CDR1 is SGHTA and CDR2 FQGTGA. V was shortened by 5 bases and J by 6 bases, with 8 bases between the two germline ends. There are 12 residues in the CDR3. The CDR3 region is CASSPQGQPQHF. For the CDR3, the DNA is TGTGCCAGCAGCCCGCAGGGTCAGCCCCAGCATTTT.

V usage is TRBV2 and J usage is TRBJ2-2; D remains ambiguous. The germline V gene encodes CDR1 SNHLY and CDR2 FYNNEI. The V end was cut by 3 bases, the J end by 5 bases, with 4 bases between. This CDR3 is 12 amino acids long. The CDR3 sequence is CASSDLTGELFF. The DNA of the CDR3 is TGTGCCAGCAGTGACTTAACCGGGGAGCTGTTTTTT.

DNA for the CDR3: TGCAGCGTTGAGGGGACGTCGGGACTTCCTACGGGGGAGCAGTACTTC. Protein: CSVEGTSGLPTGEQYF. This chain links TRBV29-1 with TRBJ2-7, with D possibly TRBD2 on 6 matching bases. Germline values: CDR1 SQVTM, CDR2 ANQGSEA. V shed 3 bases and J shed 7 bases, with 25 bases lying between them. The CDR3 has 16 amino acids.

Comments on this clonotype: With a much larger clone just one base away, this may be a read error. The rearrangement links TRBV7-8 to TRBJ1-5; D is ambiguous. Germline V gene sequence: CDR1 SGHVS, CDR2 FQNEAQ. The CDR3 covers 12 residues. CDR3 bases: TGTGCCAGCATGGGCTCGAATCAGACCCAGCATTTT. Encoded protein: CASMGSNQTQHF.

The table lists this clonotype with a few counts. The DNA for the CDR3 is TGTGCCAGCAGCCCCCCCTCCAAGGGGTACGAGCAGTACTTC. The encoded protein is CASSPPSKGYEQYF. The chain carries TRBV7-8 and TRBJ2-7, with a weak D call TRBD1 (5 bases). Trimming removed 5 bases from V and 4 bases from J, with 15 bases in between. The CDR3 runs to 14 residues. Germline CDR1 SGHVS, CDR2 FQNEAQ.

V usage is TRBV5-4 and J usage is TRBJ1-1; D gene ambiguous. CDR1 and CDR2 from the germline V gene are SGHNT and YYREEE (reference sequence). The V gene lost 2 bases and the J gene lost 3 bases, with 8 bases spanning the gap. The CDR3 consists of 13 residues. CDR3 nucleotide sequence: TGTGCCAGCAGCTTTCCGGGAGACACTGAAGCTTTCTTT. It specifies CASSFPGDTEAFF.

In its sample, this clonotype was seen many times. The chain carries TRBV7-7 and TRBJ1-1; TRBD1 is a possible D gene (6 bases). The V end lost 6 bases, the J end lost 1 base, and 18 bases lay between the germline ends. CDR3 length: 16 amino acids. Germline V gene sequence: CDR1 SSHAT, CDR2 FNYEAQ (reference sequence). The CDR3 sequence is CASSSGVGGRNTEAFF. DNA of the CDR3: TGTGCCAGCAGTTCAGGTGTCGGGGGGCGGAACACTGAAGCTTTCTTT. The entire variable domain, with the rest obtained from reference TRBV7-7 and TRBJ1-1, is as follows: GAGVSQSPRYKVTKRGQDVTLRCDPISSHATLYWYQQALGQGPEFLTYFNYEAQPDKSGLPSDRFSAERPEGSISTLTIQRTEQRDSAMYRCASSSGVGGRNTEAFFGQGTRLTVV.

This clonotype was seen a handful of times. This chain connects TRBV7-6 to TRBJ2-1; TRBD2 aligns across 8 bases. V trimming: 2 bases; J trimming: 7 bases; junction bases outside the gene matches: 10. This CDR3 contains 16 residues. The germline V gene encodes CDR1 SGHVS and CDR2 FNYEAQ. CDR3 protein: CASSLIAGGARNEQFF. The CDR3 nucleotides are TGTGCCAGCAGCTTAATCGCCGGGGGGGCCCGAAATGAGCAGTTCTTC.

CDR3 sequence: CASSIRGDTQYF. The CDR3 region has the DNA TGTGCCAGCAGCATTAGGGGAGATACGCAGTATTTT. V usage is TRBV7-3 and J usage is TRBJ2-3, with D possibly TRBD1 on 5 matching bases. V was clipped by 5 bases and J by 5 bases, with 8 bases between them. The CDR3 sequence is 12 residues long. The germline CDR1 and CDR2 sequences are SGHTA and FQGTGA.

V usage is TRBV7-6 and J usage is TRBJ2-7, with D possibly called TRBD1 or TRBD2 (9 bases each). The CDR3 length is 20 residues. Germline loops: CDR1 SGHVS, CDR2 FNYEAQ. Trimming removed 5 bases at V and 3 bases at J, with 32 bases between. CDR3 loop: CASSHPSGTGLSKLRYEQYF. In nucleotides, the CDR3 is TGTGCCAGCAGCCATCCTAGCGGGACAGGGTTATCTAAACTCCGCTACGAGCAGTACTTC.

The chain recombines TRBV27 with TRBJ1-1; TRBD1 is a possible D gene (6 bases). The CDR3 is 14 amino acids. Trimming cost V 0 bases and J 5 bases, with 10 bases left between them. Germline CDR1 reads MNHEY; CDR2 reads SMNVEV (reference sequence). CDR3 bases: TGTGCCAGCAGTTTATCCGGGGGCGCGACTGAAGCTTTCTTT. It yields the protein CASSLSGGATEAFF.

This rearrangement joins TRBV4-2 to TRBJ1-3; possibly TRBD1 for D (5 bases). V was cut by 3 bases and J by 1 base, with 19 bases left in between. Per germline, CDR1 LGHNA and CDR2 YNFKEQ. The CDR3 covers 18 residues. CDR3 residues: CASSQVQMAEGSGNTIYF. The DNA of the CDR3 is TGTGCCAGCAGCCAGGTTCAAATGGCAGAGGGGTCTGGAAACACCATATATTTT.

This chain links TRBV12-5 with TRBJ1-2; D is undetermined. V shed 1 base and J shed 4 bases, with 13 bases lying between them. This CDR3 has 15 amino acids. The germline V gene encodes CDR1 LGHNT and CDR2 FRNRAP. DNA of the CDR3: TGTGCTAGTGGTTTGGAGGGTCTGCTGCTCTATGGCTACACCTTC. The encoded protein is CASGLEGLLLYGYTF.

The V call is TRBV20-1, the J call TRBJ1-1, with D hard to call. The CDR3 extends over 14 amino acids. Trimming shortened V by 0 bases and J by 1 base, and 9 bases separated the two germline ends. Germline CDR1 is DFQATT and CDR2 is SNEGSKA (reference sequence). CDR3 nucleotide sequence: TGCAGTGCTAGAGACCCCGTCGAGAACACTGAAGCTTTCTTT. This sequence encodes CSARDPVENTEAFF.

The V gene is TRBV9, the J gene TRBJ1-1; D unclear. Germline V gene sequence: CDR1 SGDLS, CDR2 YYNGEE. The CDR3 has 13 residues. V dropped 0 bases and J dropped 5 bases, with 8 bases sitting between them. The CDR3 region is CASSVEAVTEAFF. For the CDR3, the DNA is TGTGCCAGCAGCGTAGAAGCAGTTACTGAAGCTTTCTTT.

This clonotype was picked up a small number of times. V gene TRBV2 combines with J gene TRBJ1-3; no clear D. CDR3 length: 15 amino acids. Trimming stripped 1 base from V and 6 bases from J, with 13 bases between. Germline-derived CDR1 and CDR2 are SNHLY and FYNNEI. The CDR3: CASSEGIMVTNTIYF. CDR3 DNA sequence: TGTGCCAGCAGTGAAGGTATTATGGTTACAAACACCATATATTTT.

A few counts support this clonotype. CDR3 region: CASSPRTGNTGELFF. The CDR3 nucleotides are TGTGCCAGCAGCCCCCGGACAGGGAACACCGGGGAGCTGTTTTTT. The chain is built from TRBV3-1 and TRBJ2-2; 7 bases agree with TRBD1. This CDR3 region has 15 residues. J gave up 1 base and V 4 bases, and 3 bases lay outside the gene matches. Per germline, CDR1 LGHDT and CDR2 YNNKEL (reference sequence).